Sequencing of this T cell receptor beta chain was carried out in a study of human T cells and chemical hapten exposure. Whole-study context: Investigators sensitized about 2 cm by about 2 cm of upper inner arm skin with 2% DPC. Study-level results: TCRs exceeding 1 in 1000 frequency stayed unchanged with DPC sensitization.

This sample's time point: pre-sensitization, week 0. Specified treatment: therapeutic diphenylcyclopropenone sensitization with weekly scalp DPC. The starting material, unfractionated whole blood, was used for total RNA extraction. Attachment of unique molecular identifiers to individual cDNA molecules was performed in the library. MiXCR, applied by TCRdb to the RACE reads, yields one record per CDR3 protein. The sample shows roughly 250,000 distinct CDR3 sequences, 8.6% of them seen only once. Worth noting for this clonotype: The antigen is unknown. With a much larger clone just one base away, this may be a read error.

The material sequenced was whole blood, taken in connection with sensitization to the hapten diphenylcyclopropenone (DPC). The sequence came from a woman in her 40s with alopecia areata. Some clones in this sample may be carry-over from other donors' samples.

The CDR3 sequence is CVSSQDPQGANVLTF. The CDR3 DNA follows: TGCGTCAGCAGCCAAGATCCCCAGGGGGCCAACGTCCTGACTTTC. This chain joins TRBV4-3 and TRBJ2-6; D ambiguous. The germline V gene encodes CDR1 LGHNA and CDR2 YSLEER. This CDR3 contains 15 residues.